This TCR beta chain emerged from a study of T cell responses to AZD1222 COVID-19 vaccine. General study points: Spike-specific TCR depth and breadth grew after two AZD1222 doses. The sample set comprised mostly white British donors with more females, and clonal diversity was possibly underestimated. Repertoire sampling happened only post peak T cell response.

CDR1 is MNHEY and CDR2 is SVGEGT in the germline V gene. The CDR3 covers 11 residues. Trimming removed 4 bases at V and 5 bases at J, with 6 bases between. Profiled with immunoSEQ multiplex PCR; TCRdb holds only in-frame clones, not every one. The repertoire consists of 15,000 to 20,000 clones, with roughly four fifths occurring once and the leading ten covering roughly a fifth. Of note for this clone: Its antigen remains unknown.

The chain has TRBV6-2 or TRBV6-3 and TRBJ2-7; a weak D match, TRBD2 (6 bases). This receptor was identified in an adult who received the AZD1222 COVID-19 vaccine. The starting material was peripheral blood, obtained 28 days after the second AZD1222 dose. The CDR3 DNA reads as TGTGCCAGCAGTTGGGGGGACGAGCAGTACTTC. It translates to CASSWGDEQYF.